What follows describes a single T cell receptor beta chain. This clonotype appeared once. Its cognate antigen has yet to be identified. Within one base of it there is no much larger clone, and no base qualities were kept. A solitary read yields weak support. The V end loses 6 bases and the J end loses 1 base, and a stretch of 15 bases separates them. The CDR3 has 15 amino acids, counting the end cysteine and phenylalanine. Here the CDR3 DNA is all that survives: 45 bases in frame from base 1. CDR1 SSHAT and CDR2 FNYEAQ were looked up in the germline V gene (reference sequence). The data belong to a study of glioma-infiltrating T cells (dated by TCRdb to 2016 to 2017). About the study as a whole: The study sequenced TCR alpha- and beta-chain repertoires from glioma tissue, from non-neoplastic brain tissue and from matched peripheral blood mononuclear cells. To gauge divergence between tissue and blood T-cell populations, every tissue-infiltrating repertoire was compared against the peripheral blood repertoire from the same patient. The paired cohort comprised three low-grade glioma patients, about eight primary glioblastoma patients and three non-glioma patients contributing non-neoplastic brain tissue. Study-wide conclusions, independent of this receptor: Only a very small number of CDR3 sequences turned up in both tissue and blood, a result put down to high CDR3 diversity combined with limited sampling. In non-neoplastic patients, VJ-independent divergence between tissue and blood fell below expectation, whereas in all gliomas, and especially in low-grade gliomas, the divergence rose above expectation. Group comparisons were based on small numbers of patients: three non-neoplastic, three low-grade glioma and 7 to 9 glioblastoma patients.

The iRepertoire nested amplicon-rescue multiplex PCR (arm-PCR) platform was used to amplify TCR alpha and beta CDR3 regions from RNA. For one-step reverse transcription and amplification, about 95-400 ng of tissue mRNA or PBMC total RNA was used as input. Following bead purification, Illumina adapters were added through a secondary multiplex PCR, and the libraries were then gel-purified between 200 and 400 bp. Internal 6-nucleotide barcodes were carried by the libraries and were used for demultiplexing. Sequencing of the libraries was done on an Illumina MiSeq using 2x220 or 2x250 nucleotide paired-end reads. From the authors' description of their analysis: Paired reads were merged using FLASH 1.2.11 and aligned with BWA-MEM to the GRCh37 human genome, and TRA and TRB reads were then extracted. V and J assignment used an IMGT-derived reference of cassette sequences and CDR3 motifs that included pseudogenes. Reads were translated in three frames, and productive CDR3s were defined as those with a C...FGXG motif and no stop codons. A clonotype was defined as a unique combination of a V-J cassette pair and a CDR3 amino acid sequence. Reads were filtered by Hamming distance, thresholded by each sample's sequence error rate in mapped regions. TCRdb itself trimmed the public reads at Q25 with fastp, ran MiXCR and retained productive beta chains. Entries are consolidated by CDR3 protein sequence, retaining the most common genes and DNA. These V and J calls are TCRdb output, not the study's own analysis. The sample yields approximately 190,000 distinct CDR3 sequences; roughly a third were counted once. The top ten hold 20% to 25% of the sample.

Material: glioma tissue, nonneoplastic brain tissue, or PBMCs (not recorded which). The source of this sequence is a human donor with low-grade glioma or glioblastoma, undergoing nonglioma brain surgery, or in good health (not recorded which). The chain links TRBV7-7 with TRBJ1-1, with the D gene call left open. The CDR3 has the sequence CASSVTTGGNTEAFF. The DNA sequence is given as TGTGCCAGCAGTGTAACGACGGGAGGGAACACTGAAGCTTTCTTT. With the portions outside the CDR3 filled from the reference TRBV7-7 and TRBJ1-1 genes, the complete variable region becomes GAGVSQSPRYKVTKRGQDVTLRCDPISSHATLYWYQQALGQGPEFLTYFNYEAQPDKSGLPSDRFSAERPEGSISTLTIQRTEQRDSAMYRCASSVTTGGNTEAFFGQGTRLTVV.